The rows below give T cell receptor beta chains drawn from one sample of a study of blood T cell repertoires in COVID-19. Repertoires were generated with immunoSEQ multiplex PCR, while TCRdb's copy carries only in-frame clones and drops some. The table includes around 20,000 clones, roughly 87% detected once. The specimen sequenced was peripheral blood. The receptors originated from a human donor in a cohort sampled during active COVID-19. The donor label of this sample is uncertain. CDR3s include the opening cysteine and the closing phenylalanine or tryptophan. The order of the fields is clone size, J gene, V gene, D gene, CDR3 DNA, CDR3 protein. D genes are given only for firm matches. Expanded clones get a size class; other rows say once, few or many, or leave the size out.

>-|TRBJ1-5|TRBV5-1|-
TGCGCCAGCAGCTTGTGGGGGCTAGAGGATCAGCCCCAGCATTTT
CASSLWGLEDQPQHF
>-|TRBJ1-1|TRBV19|TRBD1
TGTGCCAGTAGTTACAGGGGCACTGAAGCTTTCTTT
CASSYRGTEAFF
>-|TRBJ2-5|TRBV10-3|-
TGTGCCATCAGTGAGAGAGGGAGTGGGGAGACCCAGTACTTC
CAISERGSGETQYF
>-|TRBJ2-7|TRBV7-6|-
TGTGCCAGCAGCCCGACTACAGGGATTGGCGAGCAGTACTTC
CASSPTTGIGEQYF
>-|TRBJ2-1|TRBV3-1/TRBV3-2|TRBD2
TGTGCCAGCAGCCATGGGTTAGCGGGGGTTGAATGGAATGAGCAGTTCTTC
CASSHGLAGVEWNEQFF
>-|TRBJ2-5|TRBV24-1|-
TGTGCCACCAGTGACCGATCGATTTTATCAGGGTTACAAGAGACCCAGTACTTC
CATSDRSILSGLQETQYF
>-|TRBJ2-5|TRBV10-3|TRBD2
TGTGCCATCAGCTCAACTAGCGGGAGGGCCTGGTCGGCAGAGACCCAGTACTTC
CAISSTSGRAWSAETQYF
>-|TRBJ2-3|TRBV11-3|-
TGTGCCAGCAGCTTAGGCCGGTGGAGGGGTTTGGCAGATACGCAGTATTTT
CASSLGRWRGLADTQYF
>-|TRBJ2-3|TRBV6-5|-
TGTGCCAGCAAGGAGATCAGCACAGATACGCAGTATTTT
CASKEISTDTQYF
>-|TRBJ2-2|TRBV7-2|-
TGTGCCAGCAGCGTTAGGACAACCTGGGAGCTGTTTTTT
CASSVRTTWELFF
>once|TRBJ2-1|TRBV7-3|-
TGTGCCAGCAGCTCCGACGGAGGGTACAATGAGCAGTTCTTC
CASSSDGGYNEQFF
>-|TRBJ2-1|TRBV7-2|-
TGTGCCAGCAGACTCTTTGATCCCTACAATGAGCAGTTCTTC
CASRLFDPYNEQFF
>-|TRBJ1-2|TRBV7-9|-
TGTGCCAGCAGCTCACTCCGCAGGGCAGGTTCCGATGGCTACACCTTC
CASSSLRRAGSDGYTF
>-|TRBJ2-5|TRBV9|TRBD2
TGTGCCAGCAGCCCCCGGACTAGCGGACATCAAGAGACCCAGTACTTC
CASSPRTSGHQETQYF
>-|TRBJ2-3|TRBV18|TRBD2
TGTGCCAGCTCACCCGGGACTAGCGGGAGAACAGATACGCAGTATTTT
CASSPGTSGRTDTQYF
>-|TRBJ1-2|TRBV5-4|TRBD1
TGTGCCAGCAGCTCCGAACTCGGACAGGGGGCGGGAGGCTACACCTTC
CASSSELGQGAGGYTF
>-|TRBJ1-1|TRBV19|TRBD1
TGTGCCAGTAGGAATCTTGGACAGGCCTACACTGAAGCTTTCTTT
CASRNLGQAYTEAFF
>-|TRBJ1-1|TRBV5-5|-
TGTGCCAGCAGCTTGCCAGGGTCGAACACTGAAGCTTTCTTT
CASSLPGSNTEAFF
>-|TRBJ2-1|TRBV19|TRBD1
TGTGCCAGTAGCCCCGGGACAGGGGGCGACAGGGGGCAGTTCTTC
CASSPGTGGDRGQFF
>-|TRBJ2-7|TRBV5-1|TRBD1
TGCGCCAGCAGCTTGCTCACAGGGGGATTCTACGAGCAGTACTTC
CASSLLTGGFYEQYF
>-|TRBJ2-1|TRBV11-3|-
TGTGCCAGCAGCCTCTCCCCGACTACCTACAATGAGCAGTTCTTC
CASSLSPTTYNEQFF
>few|TRBJ1-1|TRBV28|TRBD1
TGTGCCAGCAGTCTCCTGCCCGGGACAGACACTAACACTGAAGCTTTCTTT
CASSLLPGTDTNTEAFF
>-|TRBJ2-3|TRBV7-9|TRBD2
TGTGCCAGCAGTCCCGGGACTAGCGGGATCGGAGGGCGCGCAGATACGCAGTATTTT
CASSPGTSGIGGRADTQYF
>-|TRBJ2-3|TRBV5-1|-
TGCGCCAGCAGACTCAATCTCCGCACAGATACGCAGTATTTT
CASRLNLRTDTQYF
>-|TRBJ1-2|TRBV7-9|TRBD1
TGTGCCAGCAGCTTCAACGAACAGGGGGGAGGCTACACCTTC
CASSFNEQGGGYTF
>few|TRBJ1-1|TRBV28|TRBD1
TGTGCCAGCAGTTTAGGGTCGACAGGGATCACTGAAGCTTTCTTT
CASSLGSTGITEAFF